The 23 T cell receptor beta chains reported below all come from one sample, sequenced in a study of T cell responses to AZD1222 COVID-19 vaccine. Libraries were prepared by immunoSEQ multiplex PCR; TCRdb keeps only in-frame clonotypes and omits some of them. Here the sample spans approximately 94,000 clones, 85% to 90% being singletons. The source was peripheral blood, collected on day 0 of AZD1222 vaccination. These receptors all come from an adult in good health.

This chain connects TRBV3-1 (or the pseudogene TRBV3-2) to TRBJ2-1; D not resolved. There are 14 residues in the CDR3. Germline CDR1 and CDR2: LGHDT and YNNKEL (reference sequence). Trimming took 6 bases from V and 5 from J, leaving 14 bases between them. The CDR3 region is CASRPEALHNEQFF. The CDR3 DNA sequence: TGTGCCAGCAGGCCAGAAGCGTTACACAATGAGCAGTTCTTC.

This clone has only one observation. The rearrangement joins TRBV4-1 to TRBJ1-1, with D perhaps matching TRBD1 (5 bases). Germline values: CDR1 MGHRA, CDR2 YSYEKL. Trimming left V 3 bases short and J 1 base short, with 9 bases between. The CDR3 consists of 14 residues. Here the CDR3 reads CASSHPGSNTEAFF. In DNA, the CDR3 is TGCGCCAGCAGCCATCCAGGGTCGAACACTGAAGCTTTCTTT.

This clone was seen a few times. This rearrangement joins TRBV6-5 to TRBJ1-2, with D hard to call. The CDR3 runs 13 residues. Trimming left V 5 bases short and J 5 bases short, with 12 bases between. CDR1 MNHEY and CDR2 SVGAGI come from the germline V gene. The CDR3 spells CASSLATRYGYTF. The DNA for the CDR3 is TGTGCCAGCAGTCTAGCCACCCGGTATGGCTACACCTTC.

This clone was detected only once. Possible read error: a much larger clone is one base away. Other DNA sequences in this specimen translate into the identical CDR3. V usage is TRBV7-9 and J usage is TRBJ1-1; no definite D call. There are 13 residues in the CDR3. Germline CDR1 reads SEHNR; CDR2 reads FQNEAQ (reference sequence). V lost 5 bases and J 3 bases, leaving 10 bases between the germline ends. The chain's CDR3 is CASSPPGDTEAFF. The DNA for the CDR3 is TGTGCCAGCAGCCCCCCTGGGGACACTGAAGCTTTCTTT.

The CDR3 loop reads CSASTRTDDDQPQHF. The CDR3 DNA follows: TGCAGTGCCAGTACCCGGACAGACGACGATCAGCCCCAGCATTTT. The V and J genes are TRBV20-1 and TRBJ1-5; D is perhaps TRBD1 (6 bases). V lost 6 bases, J lost 5 bases, and 20 bases lay in between. The CDR3 has 15 residues. Germline lookup yields CDR1 DFQATT and CDR2 SNEGSKA (reference sequence).

The rearrangement joins TRBV18 to TRBJ1-2; TRBD1 matches 7 bases. With 2 bases clipped from V and 5 bases from J, the junction kept 5 bases outside the gene matches. The CDR3 extends over 14 amino acids. Germline values: CDR1 KGHSH, CDR2 LQKENI. The CDR3 region has the DNA TGTGCCAGCTCACCATACACGACAGGGTATGGCTACACCTTC. Its translation is CASSPYTTGYGYTF.

This chain connects TRBV6-1 to TRBJ1-6; D ambiguous. The CDR3 runs 16 residues. V was cut by 1 base and J by 0 bases, with 7 bases left in between. Germline V gene lookup returns CDR1 MNHNS and CDR2 SASEGT. The CDR3: CASSEEVSSYNSPLHF. CDR3 bases: TGTGCCAGCAGTGAAGAAGTAAGCTCCTATAATTCACCCCTCCACTTT.

The chain has TRBV11-3 and TRBJ1-1; possibly TRBD1 for D (6 bases). CDR1 and CDR2 (germline): SGHNT, YENEEA. Trimming took off 5 bases at V and 0 bases at J, with 13 bases between the two ends. The CDR3 length is 15 residues. CDR3 DNA sequence: TGTGCCAGCAGCCCGGGGGCCAAAATGAACACTGAAGCTTTCTTT. Amino acids: CASSPGAKMNTEAFF.

CDR3 sequence: CASGLTARVGSPSGNTIYF. The CDR3 DNA follows: TGTGCTAGTGGTTTAACCGCTCGCGTCGGGTCTCCCTCTGGAAACACCATATATTTT. This chain joins TRBV12-5 and TRBJ1-3; D unresolved. Trimming removed 3 bases from V and 0 bases from J, with 21 bases in between. Germline lookup yields CDR1 LGHNT and CDR2 FRNRAP. The CDR3 has 19 amino acids.

This chain uses TRBV18 with TRBJ1-5; a weak D match, TRBD1 (5 bases). The CDR3 runs to 16 residues. Germline values: CDR1 KGHSH, CDR2 LQKENI. V shed 2 bases and J shed 0 bases, with 11 bases lying between them. The CDR3 region has the DNA TGTGCCAGCTCACCAGCGGGGGGGGATAGCAATCAGCCCCAGCATTTT. This gives the protein CASSPAGGDSNQPQHF. Complete variable domain (other parts from reference TRBV18 and TRBJ1-5): NAGVMQNPRHLVRRRGQEARLRCSPMKGHSHVYWYRQLPEEGLKFMVYLQKENIIDESGMPKERFSAEFPKEGPSILRIQQVVRGDSAAYFCASSPAGGDSNQPQHFGDGTRLSIL.

The chain recombines TRBV2 with TRBJ2-7; 7 bases are shared with TRBD1. The CDR3 sequence is 13 residues long. Per the germline V gene, CDR1 is SNHLY and CDR2 is FYNNEI. Germline trimming cut 7 bases from V and 5 bases from J; bases unmatched to any gene: 8. Here the CDR3 DNA reads TGTGCCAGCACTTTGACAGGGTTTGACGAGCAGTACTTC. Amino acid sequence: CASTLTGFDEQYF.

This chain joins TRBV27 and TRBJ2-5; weak D call: TRBD1 (5 bases). V was shortened by 0 bases and J by 0 bases, with 17 bases between the two germline ends. Germline loops: CDR1 MNHEY, CDR2 SMNVEV (reference sequence). The CDR3 loop spans 18 amino acids. CDR3 DNA: TGTGCCAGCAGTTTATCGTTAGGGGAACTTCTGTACCAAGAGACCCAGTACTTC. This codes for CASSLSLGELLYQETQYF.

The rearrangement joins TRBV4-1 to TRBJ2-7, with 8 bases that match TRBD1. The CDR3 has 14 amino acids. The junction had 4 bases not matched to a gene; V was cut back by 4 bases and J by 2 bases. In germline, CDR1 is MGHRA, CDR2 YSYEKL. The CDR3 reads CASSRGQGAYEQYF. The CDR3, as DNA: TGCGCCAGCAGCCGCGGACAGGGAGCCTACGAGCAGTACTTC.

This clone was counted once. V gene TRBV25-1 combines with J gene TRBJ1-1; 8 nucleotides line up with TRBD1. Trimming cost V 0 bases and J 5 bases; bases outside gene matches: 5. The CDR3 totals 15 residues. Germline V gene lookup returns CDR1 MGHDK and CDR2 SYGVNS. The CDR3 DNA reads as TGTGCCAGCAGTGAATACGTACAGGGGGATACTGAAGCTTTCTTT. Protein sequence: CASSEYVQGDTEAFF. The variable domain in full, with the rest retrieved from reference TRBV25-1 and TRBJ1-1, is EADIYQTPRYLVIGTGKKITLECSQTMGHDKMYWYQQDPGMELHLIHYSYGVNSTEKGDLSSESTVSRIRTEHFPLTLESARPSHTSQYLCASSEYVQGDTEAFFGQGTRLTVV.

This clone was counted between two and nine times. The chain couples TRBV5-4 to TRBJ1-1; maybe TRBD1 (6 bases). V shed 3 bases and J shed 11 bases, with 17 bases lying between them. The CDR3 contains 13 residues. Germline CDR1 reads SGHNT; CDR2 reads YYREEE (reference sequence). The CDR3 DNA sequence: TGTGCCAGCAGCTCCGAGTCGACAGGTGCTGCTTTCTTT. This sequence encodes CASSSESTGAAFF.

The chain carries TRBV18 and TRBJ1-2, with 7 bases matching TRBD1. V lost 4 bases, J lost 7 bases, and 9 bases stayed unmatched. This CDR3 has 14 residues. Germline V CDR1 and CDR2: KGHSH, LQKENI. This chain's CDR3 is CASSLPGGGGGYTF. The CDR3 DNA reads TGTGCCAGCTCACTTCCCGGAGGGGGCGGTGGCTACACCTTC. Full variable domain (missing parts from reference TRBV18 and TRBJ1-2): NAGVMQNPRHLVRRRGQEARLRCSPMKGHSHVYWYRQLPEEGLKFMVYLQKENIIDESGMPKERFSAEFPKEGPSILRIQQVVRGDSAAYFCASSLPGGGGGYTFGSGTRLTVV.

This sequence joins TRBV14 and TRBJ2-3; unclear D gene. Trimming took off 5 bases at V and 4 bases at J, with 16 bases between the two ends. The CDR3 extends over 15 amino acids. The V gene's germline CDR1 is SGHDN and CDR2 FVKESK. The CDR3 region has the DNA TGTGCCAGCAGCTCGGGTCTCCGACGCCCAGATACGCAGTATTTT. This translates into CASSSGLRRPDTQYF.

The chain combines TRBV19 with TRBJ1-1; 9 positions match TRBD1. This CDR3 is built from 12 residues. Germline CDR1 reads LNHDA; CDR2 reads SQIVND (reference sequence). J gave up 8 bases and V 5 bases, and 3 bases lay outside the gene matches. The chain's CDR3 is CASSVGQGEAFF. For the CDR3, the DNA is TGTGCCAGTAGTGTGGGACAGGGAGAAGCTTTCTTT.

As concerns this clone: The junction departs from germline at one end; a sequencing error may be responsible. This chain uses TRBV19 with TRBJ2-4; D tentatively fits TRBD1 or TRBD2 (6 bases each). The CDR3 extends over 15 amino acids. Germline V CDR1 and CDR2: LNHDA, SQIVND (reference sequence). CDR3 region: CASSIGVVSGARSFF. The CDR3 DNA reads as TGTGCCAGTAGTATAGGTGTGGTATCGGGGGCGCGGAGTTTCTTC.

On this clone itself: One end of the junction does not line up with germline, which may come from a read error. The chain employs TRBV7-2 and TRBJ1-3; D may be TRBD1 (5 bases). The CDR3 is 16 residues long. Germline CDR1 and CDR2: SGHTA and FQGNSA. For the CDR3, the DNA is TGTGCCAGCAGTTTAGCGCCGGGGGTAGGTGGAAACACCATATATTTT. It translates to CASSLAPGVGGNTIYF.

The chain recombines TRBV11-2 with TRBJ1-3; TRBD1 might be the D (6 bases). V dropped 0 bases and J dropped 2 bases, with 14 bases sitting between them. CDR3 length: 17 residues. Germline V gives CDR1 SGHAT, CDR2 FQNNGV. CDR3 nucleotides: TGTGCCAGCAGCTTAGATCCCCAGGGGATGGCTGGAAACACCATATATTTT. Amino acids: CASSLDPQGMAGNTIYF.

The chain carries TRBV10-3 and TRBJ1-2; 9 bases agree with TRBD1. The V segment lost 2 bases and the J segment 6 bases; nucleotides outside the gene matches: 4. The CDR3 consists of 14 residues. Germline lookup yields CDR1 ENHRY and CDR2 SYGVKD. Here the CDR3 reads CAISEPTGGNGYTF. The CDR3 nucleotides are TGTGCCATCAGTGAGCCGACAGGGGGAAATGGCTACACCTTC.

The rearrangement links TRBV30 to TRBJ1-1; D is possibly TRBD1 (6 bases). The CDR3 runs 14 residues. The V and J ends lost 3 bases and 1 base respectively, with 12 bases between them. Germline V CDR1 and CDR2: GTSNPN, SVGIG (reference sequence). The DNA for the CDR3 is TGTGCCTGGAGAACAGGGACCTCGAACACTGAAGCTTTCTTT. Protein sequence: CAWRTGTSNTEAFF.